This T cell receptor (beta chain) is from a study of Graves' ophthalmopathy and Graves' hyperthyroidism. RNA served as the template for amplifying TCR beta CDR3 regions. The library came from an HTBI-primed first-round RT-PCR and a second-round multiplex PCR. Via MiXCR, TCRdb re-called the multiplex PCR reads, giving one row per CDR3 protein. This sample yields about 240,000 distinct CDR3 sequences, of which approximately 42% are seen a single time; around half belongs to the top ten. V shed 5 bases and J shed 6 bases, with 17 bases lying between them. CDR3 length: 13 residues. Germline V lookup: CDR1 DFQATT, CDR2 SNEGSKA (reference sequence). Ten or more counts support this clonotype.

Sequencing was done on a sample of peripheral blood. This receptor was taken from an adult man with Graves' ophthalmopathy. The chain couples TRBV20-1 to TRBJ2-7; the D is unclear. CDR3 bases: TGCAGTGCTGCCATTGCCACCGACGGCGAGCAGTACTTC. This gives the protein CSAAIATDGEQYF.